Below are 23 T cell receptor beta chains sequenced from a single sample in a study of blood T cell repertoires in COVID-19. The protocol was immunoSEQ multiplex PCR, while the TCRdb copy is restricted to in-frame clones and leaves out a portion. This table has about 240,000 clones, 80% to 95% appearing once. Sequenced input: peripheral blood. The receptor set was obtained from a man between 25 and 39 years old with COVID-19, enrolled during active disease.

The rearrangement uses TRBV10-3 and TRBJ2-1; tentatively, D is TRBD2 (5 bases). CDR1 is ENHRY, CDR2 SYGVKD, per germline. CDR3 length equals 18 residues. V was trimmed by 2 bases and J by 4 bases, leaving 21 bases between them. The CDR3: CAISESFKGTTRYNEQFF. The CDR3 nucleotides are TGTGCCATCAGTGAGAGTTTTAAGGGAACCACTAGGTACAATGAGCAGTTCTTC.

The rearrangement joins TRBV15 to TRBJ1-3; tentative D call: TRBD1 (6 bases). This CDR3 contains 16 residues. V was clipped by 3 bases and J by 2 bases, with 14 bases between them. The germline CDR1 and CDR2 sequences are LNHNV and YYDKDF (reference sequence). The CDR3 DNA sequence: TGTGCCACCAGCAGGACCGGGACAACTGCTGGAAACACCATATATTTT. Protein: CATSRTGTTAGNTIYF.

V is TRBV4-1 and J is TRBJ2-3; 8 nucleotides agree with TRBD2. Losses at the gene ends were 0 bases for V and 0 bases for J; bases not matched to a gene: 2. The CDR3 runs to 16 residues. The germline gives CDR1 MGHRA, CDR2 YSYEKL. The CDR3: CASSQDVAGSTDTQYF. In nucleotides, the CDR3 is TGCGCCAGCAGCCAAGACGTAGCGGGGAGCACAGATACGCAGTATTTT.

This chain links TRBV5-1 with TRBJ2-6; D is ambiguous. Germline V gives CDR1 SGHRS, CDR2 YFSETQ. V lost 0 bases, J lost 2 bases, and 6 bases lay in between. The CDR3 spans 15 residues. The CDR3 region is CASSLGQTGANVLTF. The CDR3 nucleotides read TGCGCCAGCAGCTTGGGGCAAACTGGGGCCAACGTCCTGACTTTC.

This chain connects TRBV19 to TRBJ1-1; D possibly corresponds to TRBD1 (6 bases). CDR1 and CDR2 from the germline V gene are LNHDA and SQIVND (reference sequence). V shed 5 bases and J shed 4 bases, with 11 bases lying between them. This CDR3 spans 13 amino acids. The CDR3 DNA sequence: TGTGCCAGTAGTGCAGGGGTGACCACTGAAGCTTTCTTT. It encodes CASSAGVTTEAFF. Complete variable domain (other parts from reference TRBV19 and TRBJ1-1): DGGITQSPKYLFRKEGQNVTLSCEQNLNHDAMYWYRQDPGQGLRLIYYSQIVNDFQKGDIAEGYSVSREKKESFPLTVTSAQKNPTAFYLCASSAGVTTEAFFGQGTRLTVV.

The chain employs TRBV4-1 and TRBJ1-4, with 7 nucleotides matching TRBD1. Germline CDR1 is MGHRA and CDR2 is YSYEKL. The trim removed 2 bases at V and 6 bases at J, leaving 9 bases unmatched. This CDR3 comprises 16 residues. The CDR3 here is CASSQWAGTEYEKLFF. As DNA, the CDR3 is TGCGCCAGCAGCCAATGGGCCGGGACAGAGTATGAAAAACTGTTTTTT.

This chain uses TRBV2 with TRBJ2-2; 8 nucleotides agree with TRBD1. The trim removed 7 bases at V and 4 bases at J, leaving 8 bases unmatched. The CDR3 contains 15 residues. CDR1 and CDR2 from the germline V gene are SNHLY and FYNNEI. The CDR3 sequence: CASTRDRGGTGELFF. Written as DNA, the CDR3 is TGTGCCAGCACCCGAGACAGGGGCGGCACCGGGGAGCTGTTTTTT.

This sequence joins TRBV5-6 and TRBJ1-2; TRBD1 agrees at 9 bases. From germline, CDR1 is SGHDT and CDR2 YYEEEE. The ends lost 5 bases at V and 6 bases at J; junction bases unmatched: 11. CDR3 size: 15 residues. This CDR3 is CASRVQGARLNGYTF. The CDR3 DNA sequence: TGTGCCAGCAGGGTACAGGGGGCGCGCCTCAATGGCTACACCTTC.

This clone occurred once. The V gene is TRBV5-1, the J gene TRBJ1-1; tentative D call: TRBD1 (5 bases). The ends were cut back, 0 bases at V and 3 bases at J, with 12 bases in the middle. The CDR3 consists of 15 residues. Germline V CDR1 and CDR2: SGHRS, YFSETQ. This chain's CDR3 is CASSLEWGEDTEAFF. CDR3 sequence (DNA): TGCGCCAGCAGCTTGGAATGGGGGGAGGACACTGAAGCTTTCTTT.

V usage is TRBV3-1 (or the pseudogene TRBV3-2) and J usage is TRBJ2-2, with D perhaps matching TRBD2 (5 bases). Germline V gene sequence: CDR1 LGHDT, CDR2 YNNKEL (reference sequence). V was clipped by 2 bases and J by 5 bases, with 21 bases between them. The CDR3 totals 18 residues. CDR3 residues: CASSQSLMTNTITGELFF. As DNA, the CDR3 is TGTGCCAGCAGCCAAAGCCTAATGACTAACACCATTACCGGGGAGCTGTTTTTT.

Comments on this clone: This CDR3 is also generated by other DNA sequences in the sample. The chain is built from TRBV2 and TRBJ2-5, with unresolved D. Trimming removed 4 bases at V and 2 bases at J, with 5 bases between. CDR1 and CDR2 from the germline V gene are SNHLY and FYNNEI. This CDR3 is built from 12 residues. The CDR3 DNA reads TGTGCCAGCAGTGCAATTCAAGAGACCCAGTACTTC. It translates to CASSAIQETQYF.

This chain joins TRBV7-2 and TRBJ1-4, with D unresolved. The V end was cut by 10 bases, the J end by 8 bases, with 20 bases between. Germline-derived CDR1 and CDR2 are SGHTA and FQGNSA. The CDR3 has 14 residues. Written as DNA, the CDR3 is TGTGCCACCGGATCGGGGTCCGTAAGGGAAAAACTGTTTTTT. It translates to CATGSGSVREKLFF.

V is TRBV5-4 and J is TRBJ1-4, with TRBD1 identical over 7 bases. CDR1 and CDR2 (germline): SGHNT, YYREEE (reference sequence). With 3 bases clipped from V and 3 bases from J, the junction kept 2 bases outside the gene matches. The CDR3 is 14 residues long. The CDR3 spells CASSSQGPNEKLFF. CDR3 DNA sequence: TGTGCCAGCAGCTCACAGGGGCCTAATGAAAAACTGTTTTTT. Full variable domain (remainder filled in from reference TRBV5-4 and TRBJ1-4): ETGVTQSPTHLIKTRGQQVTLRCSSQSGHNTVSWYQQALGQGPQFIFQYYREEENGRGNFPPRFSGLQFPNYSSELNVNALELDDSALYLCASSSQGPNEKLFFGSGTQLSVL.

To note about this clone: A read error may produce the germline difference seen at one junction end. The chain carries TRBV19 and TRBJ2-1; no reliable D call. This CDR3 contains 16 residues. CDR1 and CDR2 from the germline V gene are LNHDA and SQIVND (reference sequence). For the CDR3, the DNA is TGTGCCAGTAGCATAGGCGGAGCTAACTCCTACAATGAGCAGTTCTTC. Protein sequence: CASSIGGANSYNEQFF.

This chain connects TRBV5-1 to TRBJ2-2; tentatively, D is TRBD1 (6 bases). The CDR3 runs to 15 residues. CDR1 is SGHRS, CDR2 YFSETQ, per germline. Trimming cost V 3 bases and J 1 base, with 10 bases left between them. The CDR3 is CASSSDRLNTGELFF. Here the CDR3 DNA reads TGCGCCAGCAGCTCAGACAGGTTGAACACCGGGGAGCTGTTTTTT.

The V gene is TRBV6-5, the J gene TRBJ2-7; 7 positions agree with TRBD1. V shed 8 bases, J shed 2 bases, and the junction held 9 bases outside the gene matches. The CDR3 is 14 residues long. Germline V gene data show CDR1 as MNHEY and CDR2 as SVGAGI. CDR3 residues: CASVRTGVAYEQYF. In DNA, the CDR3 is TGTGCCAGCGTTCGTACAGGGGTGGCCTACGAGCAGTACTTC.

This clone was observed once. J is TRBJ1-2 and V is TRBV27; D unresolved. The CDR3 spans 14 residues. Trimming cost V 3 bases and J 4 bases, with 12 bases left between them. Germline CDR1 reads MNHEY; CDR2 reads SMNVEV (reference sequence). CDR3 residues: CASSFYPTTYGYTF. Written as DNA, the CDR3 is TGTGCCAGCAGTTTTTACCCGACAACCTATGGCTACACCTTC.

This clone was counted a few times. The gene calls are TRBV19 and TRBJ2-1, with 8 bases lining up with TRBD1. Germline CDR1 and CDR2: LNHDA and SQIVND (reference sequence). Trimming cost V 3 bases and J 5 bases; bases outside gene matches: 6. The CDR3 runs to 15 residues. This CDR3 is CASSISQGAHNEQFF. The CDR3 coding sequence is TGTGCCAGTAGTATCTCTCAGGGGGCCCACAATGAGCAGTTCTTC.

The rearrangement uses TRBV9 and TRBJ1-2, with D perhaps matching TRBD1 (6 bases). This CDR3 is built from 14 residues. Deletions cut 0 bases from V and 8 bases from J, with 14 bases between. From germline, CDR1 is SGDLS and CDR2 YYNGEE. CDR3 coding DNA: TGTGCCAGCAGCGTAGAGGTTCCAGGGGCAGGCTACACCTTC. Protein product: CASSVEVPGAGYTF.

This sequence joins TRBV7-3 and TRBJ1-6; D perhaps matches TRBD1 (5 bases). The V gene's germline CDR1 is SGHTA and CDR2 FQGTGA. Trimming cost V 5 bases and J 5 bases, with 10 bases left between them. The CDR3 has 14 amino acids. As DNA, the CDR3 is TGTGCCAGCAGCCAGGGATCACATAATTCACCCCTCCACTTT. Translation: CASSQGSHNSPLHF. Complete variable domain (other parts from reference TRBV7-3 and TRBJ1-6): GAGVSQTPSNKVTEKGKYVELRCDPISGHTALYWYRQSLGQGPEFLIYFQGTGAADDSGLPNDRFFAVRPEGSVSTLKIQRTERGDSAVYLCASSQGSHNSPLHFGNGTRLTVT.

This chain connects TRBV6-5 to TRBJ1-5; D is unresolved. CDR1 and CDR2 (germline): MNHEY, SVGAGI. V shed 6 bases and J shed 4 bases, with 13 bases lying between them. This CDR3 is 14 amino acids long. The CDR3 bases are TGTGCCAGCAGCGGGGAACGGAGAAATCAGCCCCAGCATTTT. Translated, it gives CASSGERRNQPQHF.

This sequence joins TRBV2 and TRBJ2-3; TRBD1 is a possible D gene (6 bases). This CDR3 region has 14 residues. In germline, CDR1 is SNHLY, CDR2 FYNNEI. V lost 4 bases, J lost 3 bases, and 11 bases lay in between. CDR3: CASSGTVRTDTQYF. CDR3 nucleotides: TGTGCCAGCAGTGGGACAGTTAGAACAGATACGCAGTATTTT.

This chain connects TRBV5-6 to TRBJ2-3, with 14 positions matching TRBD2. With 4 bases clipped from V and 2 bases from J, the junction kept 9 bases outside the gene matches. The V gene's germline CDR1 is SGHDT and CDR2 YYEEEE. The CDR3 is 18 residues long. This chain's CDR3 is CASSRRLAGGPNTDTQYF. The DNA of the CDR3 is TGTGCCAGCAGCAGAAGACTAGCGGGGGGGCCCAACACAGATACGCAGTATTTT.